The 28 T cell receptor beta chains given below trace back to one sample, sequenced in a study of T cell responses to AZD1222 COVID-19 vaccine. Data came from immunoSEQ multiplex PCR; TCRdb stores just in-frame clones and leaves some out. Found here are 130,000 to 150,000 clones, around 92% of them singletons; the top ten hold less than 15%. Specimen: peripheral blood, collected after recovery from COVID-19. These receptors all come from an adult who had recovered from COVID-19.

The chain couples TRBV5-1 to TRBJ2-1; D call uncertain. Per the germline V gene, CDR1 is SGHRS and CDR2 is YFSETQ. V was shortened by 4 bases and J by 8 bases, with 19 bases between the two germline ends. The CDR3 length is 15 residues. DNA for the CDR3: TGCGCCAGCAGCCACACATGGCCTTCTTCAGATGAGCAGTTCTTC. This codes for CASSHTWPSSDEQFF.

This rearrangement joins TRBV28 to TRBJ1-5; 10 bases map to TRBD1. The CDR3 is 20 residues long. Germline loops: CDR1 MDHEN, CDR2 SYDVKM. Unmatched junction bases numbered 17, after V lost 2 bases and J lost 4 bases. The CDR3 nucleotides read TGTGCCAGCAGTTTACGGGGGACAGGGGTATTCGGGGCACCTAATCAGCCCCAGCATTTT. Its translation: CASSLRGTGVFGAPNQPQHF.

This chain uses TRBV28 with TRBJ2-7; unclear D gene. V shed 5 bases and J shed 5 bases, with 16 bases lying between them. Looked up from germline, CDR1 is MDHEN and CDR2 is SYDVKM. The CDR3 totals 14 residues. The CDR3 loop reads CASSTTGDIHEQYF. The CDR3 DNA reads TGTGCCAGCAGTACAACCGGCGACATCCACGAGCAGTACTTC.

The chain combines TRBV5-1 with TRBJ2-5; maybe TRBD1 (6 bases). V was clipped by 2 bases and J by 5 bases, with 10 bases between them. From germline, CDR1 is SGHRS and CDR2 YFSETQ. The CDR3 length is 13 residues. CDR3 sequence (DNA): TGCGCCAGCAGCTTACCAGGGGAGGAGACCCAGTACTTC. Translating it yields CASSLPGEETQYF.

The genes are TRBV5-1 and TRBJ2-7; D not resolved. In germline, CDR1 is SGHRS, CDR2 YFSETQ. V lost 5 bases and J lost 3, with 15 bases in between. CDR3 length equals 14 residues. In DNA, the CDR3 is TGCGCCAGCAGTTACGATCCGGGTCTCTACGAGCAGTACTTC. Translation: CASSYDPGLYEQYF.

The chain couples TRBV3-1 (or the pseudogene TRBV3-2) to TRBJ2-3; no firm D call. The ends were cut back, 4 bases at V and 2 bases at J, with 19 bases in the middle. The CDR3 length is 17 residues. The germline CDR1 and CDR2 sequences are LGHDT and YNNKEL (reference sequence). The CDR3 DNA sequence: TGTGCCAGCAGCCCGCAGACTCCCGTCGTCGTCACAGATACGCAGTATTTT. It is translated as CASSPQTPVVVTDTQYF.

Comments on this clone: Other DNA sequences from this sample encode an identical CDR3 as well. This chain joins TRBV28 and TRBJ2-2; possible D gene TRBD2, 5 bases. V lost 3 bases to trimming and J lost 1 base, with 6 bases between them. This CDR3 is built from 14 residues. Germline V gene lookup returns CDR1 MDHEN and CDR2 SYDVKM. This chain's CDR3 is CASSFGGNTGELFF. The CDR3 DNA follows: TGTGCCAGCAGTTTCGGAGGGAACACCGGGGAGCTGTTTTTT. Drawing the rest from reference TRBV28 and TRBJ2-2, the complete variable domain is DVKVTQSSRYLVKRTGEKVFLECVQDMDHENMFWYRQDPGLGLRLIYFSYDVKMKEKGDIPEGYSVSREKKERFSLILESASTNQTSMYLCASSFGGNTGELFFGEGSRLTVL.

This rearrangement joins TRBV18 to TRBJ1-1; TRBD1 aligns across 8 bases. Germline V gene sequence: CDR1 KGHSH, CDR2 LQKENI. The junction had 9 bases not matched to a gene; V was cut back by 4 bases and J by 5 bases. The CDR3 is 15 residues long. The CDR3 region has the DNA TGTGCCAGCTCACAATACGGGACAGGATCAACTGAAGCTTTCTTT. Its translation is CASSQYGTGSTEAFF.

CDR3 sequence (DNA): TGTGCCAGCAGTTTACCAGGGAGTAACACCATATATTTT. This translates into CASSLPGSNTIYF. The chain recombines TRBV28 with TRBJ1-3; possibly TRBD1 for D (5 bases). With 2 bases removed from V and 7 bases from J, the gap between germline ends came to 9 bases. Germline V gene lookup returns CDR1 MDHEN and CDR2 SYDVKM. This CDR3 region has 13 residues.

The gene calls are TRBV18 and TRBJ1-1; D remains unclear. Germline lookup yields CDR1 KGHSH and CDR2 LQKENI. Trimming stripped 4 bases from V and 1 base from J, with 16 bases between. This CDR3 spans 16 amino acids. The CDR3 loop is CASSQELGLGNTEAFF. DNA of the CDR3: TGTGCCAGCTCACAAGAGTTGGGATTAGGGAACACTGAAGCTTTCTTT.

V is TRBV7-6 and J is TRBJ1-5; D perhaps matches TRBD1 (5 bases). Germline-derived CDR1 and CDR2 are SGHVS and FNYEAQ. V lost 1 base and J lost 2, with 15 bases in between. The CDR3 sequence is 17 residues long. The CDR3 DNA sequence: TGTGCCAGCAGCTTAGAAGAGGACACCAGGGGCAATCAGCCCCAGCATTTT. It codes for CASSLEEDTRGNQPQHF.

This clone was detected once. The rearrangement uses TRBV5-1 and TRBJ2-5; D is ambiguous. Trimming took 4 bases from V and 4 from J, leaving 20 bases between them. The CDR3 totals 16 residues. Germline assignment: CDR1 SGHRS and CDR2 YFSETQ. Here the CDR3 DNA reads TGCGCCAGCAGCCTGGGCACCCTAGGTCTCCGAGAGACCCAGTACTTC. Translating gives CASSLGTLGLRETQYF. Full variable domain (missing parts from reference TRBV5-1 and TRBJ2-5): KAGVTQTPRYLIKTRGQQVTLSCSPISGHRSVSWYQQTPGQGLQFLFEYFSETQRNKGNFPGRFSGRQFSNSRSEMNVSTLELGDSALYLCASSLGTLGLRETQYFGPGTRLLVL.

V gene TRBV5-4 combines with J gene TRBJ2-7, with D hard to call. The CDR3 sequence is 13 residues long. V dropped 2 bases and J dropped 0 bases, with 6 bases sitting between them. Germline V lookup: CDR1 SGHNT, CDR2 YYREEE (reference sequence). The CDR3 here is CASSFMGSYEQYF. The CDR3 coding sequence is TGTGCCAGCAGCTTTATGGGCTCCTACGAGCAGTACTTC.

This chain links TRBV10-1 with TRBJ2-7; 10 nucleotides align to TRBD2. This CDR3 region has 14 residues. Germline V gene data show CDR1 as WNHNN and CDR2 as SYGVQD (reference sequence). The junction had 4 bases not matched to a gene; V was cut back by 5 bases and J by 3 bases. In DNA form, the CDR3 reads TGCGCCAGCAGTATCCTAGCGGGAGACTACGAGCAGTACTTC. Its translation is CASSILAGDYEQYF.

This clone was detected once. The V gene is TRBV5-1, the J gene TRBJ2-6; 8 bases align to TRBD1. The CDR3 is 18 amino acids. Trimming cost V 0 bases and J 1 base; bases outside gene matches: 6. Germline V gene lookup returns CDR1 SGHRS and CDR2 YFSETQ. The CDR3 coding sequence is TGCGCCAGCAGCTTGGGGCAGGGGGCTGGATCTGGGGCCAACGTCCTGACTTTC. This gives the protein CASSLGQGAGSGANVLTF.

This chain uses TRBV7-9 with TRBJ2-2; perhaps TRBD1 as D (6 bases). V was trimmed by 4 bases and J by 8 bases, leaving 8 bases between them. There are 12 residues in the CDR3. Looked up from germline, CDR1 is SEHNR and CDR2 is FQNEAQ (reference sequence). The CDR3 loop reads CASSSGTGELFF. The CDR3 DNA reads as TGTGCCAGCAGCTCCGGGACAGGGGAGCTGTTTTTT.

This chain joins TRBV12-3 or TRBV12-4 and TRBJ2-5; TRBD1 is a possible D gene (7 bases). Trimming cost V 4 bases and J 6 bases, with 12 bases left between them. The CDR3 is made up of 13 amino acids. Written as DNA, the CDR3 is TGTGCCAGCAGTTGGGCAGGGGGGAAGACCCAGTACTTC. As protein: CASSWAGGKTQYF.

With regard to this clone: One end of the junction fails to match germline, which may point to a read error. The gene calls are TRBV7-7 and TRBJ2-5, with 10 bases that match TRBD1. This CDR3 has 15 amino acids. Germline V lookup: CDR1 SSHAT, CDR2 FNYEAQ (reference sequence). The CDR3 sequence is CASSLGTGADETQYF. The DNA of the CDR3 is TGTGCTAGCAGCTTGGGGACAGGGGCGGACGAGACCCAGTACTTC.

This chain connects TRBV20-1 to TRBJ2-1; possible D gene TRBD1, 7 bases. Germline V CDR1 and CDR2: DFQATT, SNEGSKA (reference sequence). V lost 3 bases and J lost 7, with 16 bases in between. The CDR3 has 14 residues. The CDR3 loop is CSASNEQGGNEQFF. DNA of the CDR3: TGCAGTGCTAGTAATGAGCAGGGGGGAAATGAGCAGTTCTTC.

V usage is TRBV3-1 (or the pseudogene TRBV3-2) and J usage is TRBJ2-7; no definite D call. This CDR3 is 13 amino acids long. Germline-derived CDR1 and CDR2 are LGHDT and YNNKEL (reference sequence). Trimming shortened V by 4 bases and J by 2 bases, and 9 bases separated the two germline ends. Here the CDR3 reads CASSRSGTYEQYF. The CDR3 DNA reads TGTGCCAGCAGCCGGAGTGGGACCTACGAGCAGTACTTC.

This clone was counted once. The chain carries TRBV19 and TRBJ1-2; 7 positions match TRBD1. The CDR3 covers 15 residues. J lost 2 bases, V lost 5 bases, and 8 bases had no gene match. Germline loops: CDR1 LNHDA, CDR2 SQIVND (reference sequence). This chain's CDR3 is CASSRDSPSNYGYTF. The CDR3 bases are TGTGCCAGTAGTCGGGACAGCCCCTCGAACTATGGCTACACCTTC.

This sequence joins TRBV6-5 and TRBJ1-5; D gene ambiguous. The CDR3 is 15 residues long. V was trimmed by 2 bases and J by 5 bases, leaving 13 bases between them. Looked up from germline, CDR1 is MNHEY and CDR2 is SVGAGI. The CDR3: CASSYDSTPDQPQHF. The CDR3 DNA follows: TGTGCCAGCAGTTACGACTCAACCCCCGATCAGCCCCAGCATTTT.

V gene TRBV21-1 combines with J gene TRBJ2-2. TRBV21-1 is a pseudogene. The CDR3 is made up of 12 amino acids. In DNA, the CDR3 is TGTGCCAGCAGCGGATACACCGGGGAGCTGTTTTTT. It specifies CASSGYTGELFF.

J is TRBJ2-1 and V is TRBV5-8, with 7 positions matching TRBD2. The J segment lost 12 bases and the V segment lost 3 bases, leaving 12 bases of the junction unmatched. In germline, CDR1 is SGHTS, CDR2 YDEGEE. The CDR3 has 14 amino acids. CDR3 nucleotides: TGTGCCAGCAGCTCGGAAATCGCGGGAGCTAGGCAGTTCTTC. Translated, it gives CASSSEIAGARQFF.

The chain is built from TRBV9 and TRBJ1-1; D may be TRBD1 (5 bases). Deletions cut 0 bases from V and 4 bases from J, with 7 bases between. The germline CDR1 and CDR2 sequences are SGDLS and YYNGEE. This CDR3 has 13 amino acids. The CDR3: CASSVGQFTEAFF. CDR3 nucleotide sequence: TGTGCCAGCAGCGTAGGACAGTTCACTGAAGCTTTCTTT.

The V call is TRBV19, the J call TRBJ1-1; D is possibly TRBD1 (5 bases). The V end lost 5 bases, the J end lost 6 bases, and 16 bases lay between the germline ends. CDR1 and CDR2 (germline): LNHDA, SQIVND (reference sequence). This CDR3 region has 14 residues. Written as DNA, the CDR3 is TGTGCCAGTAGTGGGGGAGTTCCGGGAGCTGAAGCTTTCTTT. Amino acid sequence: CASSGGVPGAEAFF. The full variable domain, with the rest looked up from reference TRBV19 and TRBJ1-1, is DGGITQSPKYLFRKEGQNVTLSCEQNLNHDAMYWYRQDPGQGLRLIYYSQIVNDFQKGDIAEGYSVSREKKESFPLTVTSAQKNPTAFYLCASSGGVPGAEAFFGQGTRLTVV.

The chain combines TRBV5-4 with TRBJ1-3; 8 bases line up with TRBD1. In germline, CDR1 is SGHNT, CDR2 YYREEE (reference sequence). V lost 10 bases to trimming and J lost 4 bases; unmatched junction nucleotides: 7. The CDR3 length is 13 residues. The CDR3 nucleotides are TGTGCCGTCCAGGGGGCGCCCGGAAACACCATATATTTT. Translating it yields CAVQGAPGNTIYF.

The CDR3 loop reads CASSPRRGLNTDTQYF. In DNA form, the CDR3 reads TGTGCCAGCTCACCACGGCGGGGCCTAAACACAGATACGCAGTATTTT. V usage is TRBV18 and J usage is TRBJ2-3, with D possibly matching TRBD2 (6 bases). Germline V lookup: CDR1 KGHSH, CDR2 LQKENI. This CDR3 comprises 16 residues. V was trimmed by 1 base and J by 2 bases, leaving 13 bases between them.